The 12 T cell receptor beta chains below were found in one sample sequenced in a study of T cell changes during pregnancy in multiple sclerosis. Profiled with immunoSEQ multiplex PCR; TCRdb holds only in-frame clones, not every one. The sample holds tens of thousands of clones, 90% seen once. The sample here was CD4+ T cells from peripheral blood mononuclear cells, taken in the third trimester of pregnancy. Receptors were obtained from a female donor with multiple sclerosis, enrolled in a pregnancy study.

The V call is TRBV5-1, the J call TRBJ1-4; 7 bases fit TRBD1. CDR3 length: 15 residues. V was clipped by 2 bases and J by 3 bases; unmatched bases: 4. Germline V lookup: CDR1 SGHRS, CDR2 YFSETQ. The CDR3 DNA follows: TGCGCCAGCAGCTTAATACAGGGGTCTAATGAAAAACTGTTTTTT. Translating it yields CASSLIQGSNEKLFF.

Only one count was recorded for this clone. The chain combines TRBV19 with TRBJ2-7, with 7 bases matching TRBD2. Germline V lookup: CDR1 LNHDA, CDR2 SQIVND (reference sequence). The CDR3 spans 14 residues. With 3 bases clipped from V and 2 bases from J, the junction kept 4 bases outside the gene matches. CDR3: CASSITGGTYEQYF. The CDR3 DNA sequence: TGTGCCAGTAGTATTACGGGGGGAACCTACGAGCAGTACTTC.

This chain uses TRBV5-4 with TRBJ2-3; maybe TRBD1 (6 bases). V lost 0 bases to trimming and J lost 1 base, with 9 bases between them. Germline values: CDR1 SGHNT, CDR2 YYREEE (reference sequence). The CDR3 runs to 15 residues. The CDR3 reads CASSLGGLGTDTQYF. The DNA of the CDR3 is TGTGCCAGCAGCTTGGGGGGGCTTGGCACAGATACGCAGTATTTT.

CDR3 sequence (DNA): TGTGCCAGCAGCTTCGGGACAGGGGGCTTGGGGGACACTGAAGCTTTCTTT. It codes for CASSFGTGGLGDTEAFF. The rearrangement joins TRBV9 to TRBJ1-1; 12 bases are a match to TRBD1. Germline CDR1 and CDR2: SGDLS and YYNGEE. V gave up 4 bases and J gave up 3 bases; unmatched junction bases: 10. There are 17 residues in the CDR3.

Concerning this clone itself: The junction differs from germline at one of its ends, possibly a read error. The rearrangement uses TRBV28 and TRBJ1-5; D unclear. The CDR3 has 12 residues. Germline CDR1 MDHEN, CDR2 SYDVKM. CDR3 DNA: TGTGTCAGCACCGTTGCGAACCAGCCCCAGCATTTT. It encodes CVSTVANQPQHF.

The gene calls are TRBV2 and TRBJ2-4; D may be TRBD1 (5 bases). Germline CDR1 reads SNHLY; CDR2 reads FYNNEI. Trimming pared 7 bases from V and 0 bases from J, leaving 10 bases between. The length of the CDR3 is 14 residues. CDR3 in amino acids: CASIRTQAKNIQYF. DNA for the CDR3: TGTGCCAGCATTAGGACACAAGCCAAAAACATTCAGTACTTC.

This chain links TRBV11-1 with TRBJ2-1; no definite D call. Germline V lookup: CDR1 SGHAT, CDR2 FQDESV (reference sequence). The CDR3 spans 13 residues. The V end was cut by 0 bases, the J end by 7 bases, with 7 bases between. The CDR3 is CASSLAPGNEQFF. DNA for the CDR3: TGTGCCAGCAGCTTAGCGCCAGGAAATGAGCAGTTCTTC.

This chain links TRBV7-9 with TRBJ1-5, with 11 bases that match TRBD1. The germline gives CDR1 SEHNR, CDR2 FQNEAQ (reference sequence). This CDR3 is 17 amino acids long. V was clipped by 5 bases and J by 4 bases; unmatched bases: 10. Here the CDR3 reads CASSTGTGGWGNQPQHF. The CDR3 DNA sequence: TGTGCCAGCAGCACCGGGACAGGGGGTTGGGGGAATCAGCCCCAGCATTTT.

V is TRBV28 and J is TRBJ2-3; 11 bases are shared with TRBD1. J lost 4 bases, V lost 3 bases, and 9 bases had no gene match. The CDR3 is 17 amino acids. In germline, CDR1 is MDHEN, CDR2 SYDVKM. The chain's CDR3 is CASSFPGQGAPADTQYF. The CDR3 DNA reads TGTGCCAGCAGTTTCCCTGGACAGGGGGCGCCGGCAGATACGCAGTATTTT.

This rearrangement joins TRBV10-3 to TRBJ1-3; D gene unclear. CDR3 size: 13 residues. Trimming shortened V by 10 bases and J by 1 base, and 11 bases separated the two germline ends. CDR1 and CDR2 from the germline V gene are ENHRY and SYGVKD. In DNA form, the CDR3 reads TGTGCCACCCATTCAGGTTCTGGAAACACCATATATTTT. Its protein product is CATHSGSGNTIYF.

This clone has a single count. The chain is built from TRBV30 and TRBJ1-2, with 7 bases lining up with TRBD1. The germline V gene encodes CDR1 GTSNPN and CDR2 SVGIG (reference sequence). V dropped 1 base and J dropped 8; count of bases not matched to a gene: 7. The CDR3 totals 13 residues. CDR3 protein: CAWSETGPGGYTF. The DNA of the CDR3 is TGTGCCTGGAGTGAGACAGGGCCAGGGGGCTACACCTTC.

This clone has a single count. The chain links TRBV6-1 to TRBJ2-7, with 9 bases aligning to TRBD2. Germline CDR1 reads MNHNS; CDR2 reads SASEGT. The CDR3 runs 16 residues. The V and J ends lost 1 base and 3 bases, in that order; junction bases with no gene match: 7. CDR3 coding DNA: TGTGCCAGCAGTGAAGATCGGGCGGGAGGGAGCTACGAGCAGTACTTC. Translating gives CASSEDRAGGSYEQYF.